Given below is one T cell receptor beta chain in context. Its matching antigen is unknown. These data belong to a study of vaccination and CD4 T cells after COVID-19. Study at large: Typically, post-vaccine samples were obtained a median approximately 72 days after dose two, within a range of 14 to 241. Culture controls were given either a CEFX pool, an HIV-1 Nef pool, or no peptide.

The treatment: roughly nine-day PBMC culture with coronavirus spike peptide pools or control peptides (ViraFEST assay). ViraFEST used peptide pools to expand antigen-specific T cells and subsequently sequenced their TCRs. At the Johns Hopkins FTIC core, DNA taken from cultured CD4+ T cells was sequenced by way of the Oncomine TCR Beta short-read assay. TCRdb fed the PCR reads into MiXCR, producing one record per CDR3 protein. Seen here are approximately 11,000 distinct CDR3 sequences, roughly two thirds observed once, and the top ten hold roughly 13%. Trimming took off 1 base at V and 0 bases at J, with 10 bases between the two ends. The CDR3 consists of 15 residues. The germline V gene encodes CDR1 SGHTA and CDR2 FQGNSA.

Sequenced material: CD4+ T cells from blood, cultured in vitro. This chain links TRBV7-2 with TRBJ2-7; D is perhaps TRBD1 (5 bases). The source of this sequence is a human donor who had recovered from COVID-19. This CDR3 is CASSLDRQNSYEQYF. CDR3 nucleotides: TGTGCCAGCAGCTTAGATCGACAGAACTCCTACGAGCAGTACTTC.